A selection of T cell receptor beta chains follows, all from one sample in a study of regulatory T cells in long-lasting Graves disease. TCRdb recomputed calls from the multiplex PCR reads with MiXCR, one row per CDR3 protein. The repertoire holds about 610,000 distinct CDR3 sequences, with around 16% as singletons. This sample also appeared in a second study, on T cells in Graves' hyperthyroidism and ophthalmopathy.

This specimen consisted of peripheral blood mononuclear cells (PBMCs), obtained at new diagnosis, from a patient treated with antithyroid drugs. The receptors were gathered from a young man with Graves disease. Both conserved end residues are part of each CDR3. A D gene is named only where the DNA matches it firmly. Size tells how often a clone was seen (once, few, many) or the class of an expanded clone, and some rows leave it out.

TRBD1 | TRBJ2-7 | TRBV30 | few | CAWSDRGIYEQYF | TGTGCCTGGAGTGACAGGGGAATCTACGAGCAGTACTTC
. | TRBJ1-3 | TRBV25-1 | . | CASSDPRRDTFGNTIYF | TGTGCCAGCAGTGACCCAAGGAGGGACACTTTCGGAAACACCATATATTTT
. | TRBJ1-5 | TRBV20-1 | few | CSARDPRTGSQPQHF | TGCAGTGCTAGAGATCCAAGAACAGGGAGCCAGCCCCAGCATTTT
TRBD1 | TRBJ1-5 | TRBV5-1 | many | CASSQTGGTNQPQHF | TGCGCCAGCAGCCAAACAGGGGGTACTAATCAGCCCCAGCATTTT
TRBD1 | TRBJ1-4 | TRBV20-1 | . | CSAGTGGREKLFF | TGCAGTGCCGGAACAGGGGGACGTGAAAAACTGTTTTTT
. | TRBJ2-1 | TRBV12-3/TRBV12-4 | few | CASSWTGGLYNEQFF | TGTGCCAGCAGTTGGACTGGCGGGCTTTACAATGAGCAGTTCTTC
TRBD2 | TRBJ2-3 | TRBV11-1 | . | CASSPPGTSGRTDTQYF | TGTGCCAGCAGCCCGCCCGGGACTAGCGGCCGCACAGATACGCAGTATTTT
. | TRBJ2-3 | TRBV7-3 | many | CASSTAGKTDTQYF | TGTGCCAGCAGCACGGCAGGGAAGACAGATACGCAGTATTTT
TRBD2 | TRBJ2-7 | TRBV20-1 | many | CSAKGLAGSDPHEQYF | TGCAGTGCTAAGGGACTAGCGGGATCCGACCCCCACGAGCAGTACTTC
TRBD1 | TRBJ2-3 | TRBV5-1 | . | CASQDRVISTDTQYF | TGCGCCAGCCAAGACAGGGTCATAAGCACAGATACGCAGTATTTT
. | TRBJ1-4 | TRBV7-9 | few | CASSSLAATNEKLFF | TGTGCCAGCAGCTCCCTGGCTGCAACTAATGAAAAACTGTTTTTT
. | TRBJ2-1 | TRBV30 | few | CAWSVPGSYNEQFF | TGTGCCTGGAGTGTACCGGGGAGCTACAATGAGCAGTTCTTC
TRBD2 | TRBJ2-1 | TRBV20-1 | many | CSARGTSGREGNEQFF | TGCAGTGCTAGAGGGACTAGCGGGAGGGAGGGGAATGAGCAGTTCTTC
. | TRBJ1-2 | TRBV12-3/TRBV12-4 | few | CASSPTEYGYTF | TGTGCCAGCAGTCCGACAGAGTATGGCTACACCTTC
. | TRBJ1-5 | TRBV3-1 | many | CASSQGANQPQHF | TGTGCCAGCAGCCAAGGGGCAAATCAGCCCCAGCATTTT
TRBD2 | TRBJ2-5 | TRBV28 | . | CASSLSVQREGHGETQYF | TGTGCCAGCAGTTTAAGCGTCCAGCGGGAGGGCCATGGGGAGACCCAGTACTTC
TRBD1 | TRBJ2-6 | TRBV7-9 | many | CASSRTRGQGTGGANVLTF | TGTGCCAGCAGCCGGACTCGCGGACAGGGGACAGGAGGGGCCAACGTCCTGACTTTC
. | TRBJ2-3 | TRBV6-5 | few | CASSSLLPDTQYF | TGTGCCAGCAGTTCCCTACTACCAGATACGCAGTATTTT
TRBD2 | TRBJ2-3 | TRBV20-1 | . | CSAREGAAGGLRGSFLSTDTQYF | TGCAGTGCTAGAGAGGGGGCAGCGGGAGGGCTAAGGGGGTCCTTCTTAAGCACAGATACGCAGTATTTT
. | TRBJ2-7 | TRBV20-1 | many | CSARGRDEQYF | TGCAGTGCTAGGGGTAGGGACGAGCAGTACTTC
TRBD1 | TRBJ2-3 | TRBV12-3/TRBV12-4 | many | CASSLGQGADTQYF | TGTGCCAGCAGCCTAGGACAGGGAGCAGATACGCAGTATTTT
. | TRBJ1-1 | TRBV10-3 | once | CAISEGGFTEAFF | TGTGCCATCAGTGAGGGGGGGTTCACTGAAGCTTTCTTT
. | TRBJ1-2 | TRBV27 | . | CASWTESPPGYTF | TGTGCCAGCTGGACGGAAAGCCCCCCGGGCTACACCTTC
. | TRBJ1-1 | TRBV7-9 | . | CASSLLGERNTEAFF | TGTGCCAGCAGCTTATTAGGTGAGAGGAACACTGAAGCTTTCTTT
TRBD1 | TRBJ1-2 | TRBV27 | . | CASSPAGTELYYGYTF | TGTGCCAGCAGCCCCGCCGGGACAGAACTATACTATGGCTACACCTTC
. | TRBJ2-6 | TRBV7-8 | once | CAIPHVRGTGANVLTF | TGTGCCATCCCACACGTGAGGGGTACCGGGGCCAACGTCCTGACTTTC
TRBD2 | TRBJ2-1 | TRBV7-8 | many | CASSLARLAGGSNEQFF | TGTGCCAGCAGCTTAGCGCGACTAGCGGGAGGATCCAATGAGCAGTTCTTC
. | TRBJ2-5 | TRBV7-9 | many | CASSSRPRETQYF | TGTGCCAGCAGCTCTCGACCAAGGGAGACCCAGTACTTC
. | TRBJ2-1 | TRBV7-9 | . | CASSPQGSDEQFF | TGTGCCAGCAGCCCCCAGGGTTCTGATGAGCAGTTCTTC
. | TRBJ2-7 | TRBV9 | . | CASSPVPGSYEQYF | TGTGCCAGCAGCCCAGTCCCTGGGTCCTACGAGCAGTACTTC
. | TRBJ1-1 | TRBV12-3/TRBV12-4 | many | CASSQGVRTEAFF | TGTGCCAGCAGTCAAGGGGTTAGAACTGAAGCTTTCTTT
TRBD1 | TRBJ1-1 | TRBV11-3 | many | CASSPGQGKNTEAFF | TGTGCCAGCAGCCCTGGACAGGGGAAGAACACTGAAGCTTTCTTT
TRBD1 | TRBJ2-5 | TRBV19 | . | CASRARGLGETQYF | TGTGCCAGTAGAGCCAGGGGGCTGGGAGAGACCCAGTACTTC
. | TRBJ2-7 | TRBV5-1 | few | CASSPGGGNEQYF | TGCGCCAGCAGCCCAGGGGGGGGGAACGAGCAGTACTTC
TRBD1 | TRBJ2-5 | TRBV27 | many | CASRPQGGGETQYF | TGTGCCAGCAGGCCACAGGGGGGCGGGGAGACCCAGTACTTC
TRBD2 | TRBJ2-1 | TRBV5-1 | . | CASSPGSGDNEQFF | TGCGCCAGCAGCCCGGGGAGCGGGGATAATGAGCAGTTCTTC
TRBD1 | TRBJ2-1 | TRBV5-5 | few | CASSPGTALGQFF | TGTGCCAGCAGCCCCGGGACAGCCCTGGGGCAGTTCTTC
TRBD1 | TRBJ2-5 | TRBV28 | many | CASGTGDQETQYF | TGTGCCAGCGGGACAGGTGATCAAGAGACCCAGTACTTC
. | TRBJ1-1 | TRBV2 | few | CASKENGEAFF | TGTGCCAGCAAGGAGAATGGTGAAGCTTTCTTT
TRBD2 | TRBJ2-7 | TRBV3-1 | many | CASSPQAGVESYEQYF | TGTGCCAGCAGCCCTCAAGCGGGAGTGGAAAGCTACGAGCAGTACTTC
. | TRBJ2-3 | TRBV27 | few | CASSLSSLTDTQYF | TGTGCCAGCAGTTTATCTTCCCTCACAGATACGCAGTATTTT